This T cell receptor beta chain emerged from a study of T-cell memory formation after mild COVID-19. Across the study: Each donor largely had its own TCR clusters.

Study findings and constraints: From day 15 to 85, contracting clones were balanced between CD4 and CD8, whereas later expanders leaned toward CD4+. There was no confirmation that second-wave clones peaking on day 37 were SARS-CoV-2 specific.

V dropped 1 base and J dropped 5 bases, with 8 bases sitting between them. The CDR3 runs to 13 residues. CDR1 is SGHVS and CDR2 is FNYEAQ in the germline V gene. Details on this clonotype: What it recognizes is unknown.

5'RACE primed from the constant segment yielded TCR alpha and TCR beta cDNA libraries bearing sample barcodes and UMIs. Each CDR3 protein is one row after TCRdb ran MiXCR on the 5' RACE reads. This sample has about 410,000 distinct CDR3 sequences, with around 22% found just once. Specimen: PBMCs or a T cell subset sorted from them (not recorded which). This receptor was obtained from an adult woman who had mild COVID-19 (a few samples of this study predate the infection). Cell type and time point are not known. The rearrangement joins TRBV7-6 to TRBJ1-1; no clear D. CDR3 sequence (DNA): TGTGCCAGCAGCTTAGAAGTCCAAACTGAAGCTTTCTTT. It is translated as CASSLEVQTEAFF.